A single sample is the source of the 26 T cell receptor beta chains below, sequenced in a study of T cells in Graves' hyperthyroidism and ophthalmopathy. Amplification of TCR beta CDR3 regions was performed using RNA transcripts as template. The HTBI set primed first-round TCR CDR3 RT-PCR. TCRdb reanalysed the multiplex PCR reads using MiXCR and keeps one entry per CDR3 protein. This sample yields over 500,000 distinct CDR3 sequences, of which 40% to 50% are seen a single time; about two fifths belongs to the top ten. What was sequenced was peripheral blood or thyroid tissue (not recorded which). The origin of the receptors is an adult woman with Graves' disease, either hyperthyroidism or ophthalmopathy (not recorded which).

This chain links TRBV6-2 or TRBV6-3 with TRBJ2-5, with a weak D call TRBD2 (6 bases). Germline CDR1 MNHEY, CDR2 SVGEGT. The CDR3 loop spans 13 amino acids. The V end lost 7 bases, the J end lost 5 bases, and 14 bases lay between the germline ends. Here the CDR3 reads CASISGTRETQYF. The DNA for the CDR3 is TGTGCCAGCATTAGCGGTACAAGGGAGACCCAGTACTTC.

Concerning this clonotype itself: One end of the junction fails to match germline, which may point to a read error. The V gene is TRBV10-3, the J gene TRBJ2-7, with 13 bases lining up with TRBD2. The CDR3 loop spans 14 amino acids. In germline, CDR1 is ENHRY, CDR2 SYGVKD. The DNA of the CDR3 is TGTGCCAGCAGACTAGCGGGAGGAATTTACGAGCGGTACTTC. Translation: CASRLAGGIYERYF.

This clonotype occurred many times. The chain recombines TRBV15 with TRBJ1-3, with D perhaps matching TRBD1 (5 bases). V lost 0 bases to trimming and J lost 4 bases, with 10 bases between them. The CDR3 sequence is 15 residues long. CDR1 is LNHNV and CDR2 is YYDKDF in the germline V gene (reference sequence). The CDR3 DNA reads as TGTGCCACCAGCAGAGATAGAGGGGTCGGAAACACCATATATTTT. The encoded protein is CATSRDRGVGNTIYF.

The sample holds one count of this clonotype. Relative to the germline gene, one junction end is altered; a read error may explain this. The V gene is TRBV7-9, the J gene TRBJ1-2; no clear D gene. Germline values: CDR1 SEHNR, CDR2 FQNEAQ (reference sequence). The CDR3 is made up of 16 amino acids. The CDR3 protein is CASSRSLQYPNYGYTF. The DNA for the CDR3 is TGCGCCAGCAGCCGAAGCCTACAGTACCCTAACTATGGCTACACCTTC.

The sample holds a few counts of this clonotype. J is TRBJ1-4 and V is TRBV6-1, with D uncertain. The CDR3 is 16 residues long. V lost 8 bases and J 5 bases, leaving 21 bases between the germline ends. CDR1 and CDR2 (germline): MNHNS, SASEGT. As DNA, the CDR3 is TGTGCCAGCGGGCCCCGCAGACAAAGCGTAAATGAAAAACTGTTTTTT. Amino acids: CASGPRRQSVNEKLFF.

In its sample, this clonotype was seen many times. For the CDR3, the DNA is TGTGCCAGCAGTTACTCGACTAGCGGGTCCTTACAAGAGACCCAGTACTTC. Amino acids: CASSYSTSGSLQETQYF. The gene calls are TRBV6-5 and TRBJ2-5; 10 nucleotides agree with TRBD2. This CDR3 contains 17 residues. V was pared by 0 bases and J by 2 bases, with 6 bases of the junction left unmatched. The V gene's germline CDR1 is MNHEY and CDR2 SVGAGI.

This clonotype was recorded a few times. V and J are TRBV7-9 and TRBJ2-1; 10 bases map to TRBD2. This CDR3 is built from 17 residues. Trimming cost V 5 bases and J 4 bases; bases outside gene matches: 11. Germline assignment: CDR1 SEHNR and CDR2 FQNEAQ (reference sequence). The CDR3 reads CASSRGITSGNYNEQFF. As DNA, the CDR3 is TGTGCCAGCAGCCGCGGAATAACTAGCGGGAATTACAATGAGCAGTTCTTC. The complete variable domain, with remaining parts taken from reference TRBV7-9 and TRBJ2-1, reads DTGVSQNPRHKITKRGQNVTFRCDPISEHNRLYWYRQTLGQGPEFLTYFQNEAQLEKSRLLSDRFSAERPKGSFSTLEIQRTEQGDSAMYLCASSRGITSGNYNEQFFGPGTRLTVL.

This clonotype was counted between two and nine times. The chain joins TRBV7-2 to TRBJ2-7, with D possibly being TRBD2 (6 bases). There are 15 residues in the CDR3. Trimming shortened V by 2 bases and J by 1 base, and 12 bases separated the two germline ends. CDR1 and CDR2 from the germline V gene are SGHTA and FQGNSA. The CDR3 loop is CASSLLPGVSYEQYF. CDR3 nucleotide sequence: TGTGCCAGCAGCTTATTGCCGGGGGTTTCCTACGAGCAGTACTTC.

This clonotype has only a few counts. The chain is built from TRBV2 and TRBJ2-2; D gene ambiguous. Germline lookup yields CDR1 SNHLY and CDR2 FYNNEI. Trimming took off 7 bases at V and 5 bases at J, with 8 bases between the two ends. The CDR3 is 12 residues long. In nucleotides, the CDR3 is TGTGCCAGCATGGTGGGAACCGGGGAGCTGTTTTTT. Translation gives CASMVGTGELFF.

This chain connects TRBV11-2 to TRBJ2-2, with 7 nucleotides matching TRBD1. This CDR3 comprises 18 residues. The V gene's germline CDR1 is SGHAT and CDR2 FQNNGV. Germline trimming cut 2 bases from V and 1 base from J; bases unmatched to any gene: 10. The CDR3 loop is CASSLKPARTGNTGELFF. The CDR3 DNA is TGTGCCAGCAGCTTAAAACCCGCACGGACAGGGAACACCGGGGAGCTGTTTTTT. Full variable domain (outside the CDR3, taken from reference TRBV11-2 and TRBJ2-2): EAGVAQSPRYKIIEKRQSVAFWCNPISGHATLYWYQQILGQGPKLLIQFQNNGVVDDSQLPKDRFSAERLKGVDSTLKIQPAKLEDSAVYLCASSLKPARTGNTGELFFGEGSRLTVL.

This clonotype was seen only a few times. The chain carries TRBV15 and TRBJ2-7, with D possibly being TRBD1 (6 bases). The length of the CDR3 is 13 residues. The V end lost 1 base, the J end lost 2 bases, and 6 bases lay between the germline ends. Germline V gene lookup returns CDR1 LNHNV and CDR2 YYDKDF (reference sequence). This CDR3 reads CATSRGGPYEQYF. In nucleotides, the CDR3 is TGTGCCACCAGCAGAGGGGGGCCCTACGAGCAGTACTTC.

This clonotype was seen just once. This rearrangement joins TRBV15 to TRBJ1-1; D not certain. The germline V gene has CDR1 LNHNV and CDR2 YYDKDF (reference sequence). Between the trimmed V and J ends, which lost 10 bases and 1 base, there was a span of 16 bases. The CDR3 has 14 residues. CDR3 bases: TGTGCCAGCAGAACCCCGGGAGAGAACACTGAAGCTTTCTTT. It is translated as CASRTPGENTEAFF.

This clonotype was detected many times. The chain is built from TRBV6-1 and TRBJ2-1; unclear D gene. Germline assignment: CDR1 MNHNS and CDR2 SASEGT. With 0 bases removed from V and 9 bases from J, the gap between germline ends came to 6 bases. The CDR3 runs 12 residues. CDR3 protein: CASSEAYREQFF. The CDR3 DNA is TGTGCCAGCAGTGAAGCTTATCGTGAGCAGTTCTTC.

As to this clonotype: The junction shows a germline mismatch at one end, possibly a read error. The rearrangement uses TRBV28 and TRBJ1-1; 12 nucleotides align to TRBD1. The CDR3 is 16 residues long. Per germline, CDR1 MDHEN and CDR2 SYDVKM. Written as DNA, the CDR3 is TGTGCCAGCAGGGGAGGGACAGGGGGCACGAACACTAAAGCTTTCTTT. Protein sequence: CASRGGTGGTNTKAFF.

The chain is built from TRBV10-3 and TRBJ1-5; maybe TRBD1 (6 bases). V was pared by 10 bases and J by 3 bases, with 22 bases between. From germline, CDR1 is ENHRY and CDR2 SYGVKD. The CDR3 has 16 amino acids. In nucleotides, the CDR3 is TGTGCCAGCAGGGGCCGGGCCTCAGGGATCAATCAGCCCCAGCATTTT. Translating gives CASRGRASGINQPQHF.

This clonotype was counted at least ten times. V and J are TRBV19 and TRBJ1-5; TRBD1 matches at 9 bases. With 10 bases clipped from V and 4 bases from J, the junction kept 5 bases outside the gene matches. Germline CDR1 and CDR2: LNHDA and SQIVND (reference sequence). The CDR3 sequence is 13 residues long. CDR3 region: CATDRGGNQPQHF. The CDR3 region has the DNA TGTGCCACCGACAGGGGGGGTAATCAGCCCCAGCATTTT.

The gene calls are TRBV7-3 and TRBJ2-7; no clear D. The J call may be wrong; the DNA end is better matched by TRBJ2-1. CDR1 and CDR2 from the germline V gene are SGHTA and FQGTGA. The CDR3 is 12 amino acids. CDR3 region: CASSYLRNEQFF. The DNA for the CDR3 is TGTGCCAGCAGCTACCTGCGCAATGAGCAGTTCTTC.

This clonotype was found once. The chain carries TRBV14 and TRBJ2-3; D perhaps matches TRBD1 (6 bases). V was clipped by 4 bases and J by 0 bases, with 11 bases between them. CDR3 length: 15 residues. CDR1 and CDR2 (germline): SGHDN, FVKESK. CDR3 sequence: CASSPVGTSTDTQYF. The CDR3 DNA sequence: TGTGCCAGCAGCCCAGTTGGGACAAGCACAGATACGCAGTATTTT.

This clonotype came up many times. The CDR3 here is CASSFVRSAETQYF. CDR3 DNA sequence: TGTGCCAGCAGCTTCGTTAGATCGGCTGAGACCCAGTACTTC. The genes are TRBV7-8 and TRBJ2-5; D is unclear. CDR3 length equals 14 residues. Germline V lookup: CDR1 SGHVS, CDR2 FQNEAQ. V shed 3 bases and J shed 5 bases, with 13 bases lying between them.

This clonotype was detected only a few times. V usage is TRBV10-2 and J usage is TRBJ2-5, with D uncertain. The CDR3 contains 12 residues. Germline CDR1 is WSHSY and CDR2 is SAAADI. V was pared by 6 bases and J by 4 bases, with 9 bases between. This CDR3 reads CASSDKAETQYF. The CDR3 coding sequence is TGCGCCAGCAGCGACAAGGCAGAGACCCAGTACTTC.

This clonotype was seen a few times. V gene TRBV2 combines with J gene TRBJ1-5, with D possibly matching TRBD1 (5 bases). The CDR3 is 14 residues long. Germline lookup yields CDR1 SNHLY and CDR2 FYNNEI. Between the trimmed V and J ends, which lost 8 bases and 9 bases, there was a span of 20 bases. DNA of the CDR3: TGTGCCAGCTCACCCCAGGGCCGGGATCTGCCCCAGCATTTT. Translated: CASSPQGRDLPQHF.

V gene TRBV5-1 combines with J gene TRBJ1-1; maybe TRBD1 (5 bases). V shed 0 bases and J shed 0 bases, with 9 bases lying between them. The CDR3 has 15 residues. The germline CDR1 and CDR2 sequences are SGHRS and YFSETQ. CDR3 protein: CASSLGQPVNTEAFF. The CDR3 bases are TGCGCCAGCAGCTTGGGACAGCCGGTGAACACTGAAGCTTTCTTT.

This clonotype has a count of ten or more. V gene TRBV6-6 combines with J gene TRBJ1-5; D is ambiguous. This CDR3 has 14 amino acids. V lost 7 bases, J lost 2 bases, and 12 bases lay in between. CDR1 is MNHNY, CDR2 SVGAGI, per germline (reference sequence). CDR3 region: CASITGSGNQPQHF. DNA for the CDR3: TGTGCCAGCATTACCGGGAGTGGCAATCAGCCCCAGCATTTT.

This clonotype has only a few counts. This sequence joins TRBV12-3 or TRBV12-4 and TRBJ2-7; D is tentatively TRBD1 or TRBD2 (5 bases each). CDR3 length: 11 amino acids. V was clipped by 9 bases and J by 3 bases, with 9 bases between them. CDR3 residues: CARGDFYEQYF. The CDR3 DNA is TGTGCCAGGGGGGATTTCTACGAGCAGTACTTC.

The gene calls are TRBV10-3 and TRBJ1-2; D is possibly TRBD1 (6 bases). The CDR3 totals 14 residues. The germline V gene has CDR1 ENHRY and CDR2 SYGVKD. The germline V and J ends were trimmed by 3 bases and 4 bases, with 12 bases remaining between them. CDR3 nucleotide sequence: TGTGCCATCAGTGACGGGGGGCGCAGCTATGGCTACACCTTC. This codes for CAISDGGRSYGYTF.

This clonotype showed up many times. The chain employs TRBV6-1 and TRBJ1-1; D unresolved. The CDR3 contains 14 residues. CDR1 and CDR2 from the germline V gene are MNHNS and SASEGT. V was cut by 1 base and J by 6 bases, with 12 bases left in between. The CDR3 nucleotides read TGTGCCAGCAGTGAAGAGTGGTGGGTGGCTGAAGCTTTCTTT. This translates into CASSEEWWVAEAFF.